These 9 T cell receptor beta chains share one sample of origin, sequenced in a study of blood T cell repertoires in COVID-19. Generated by immunoSEQ multiplex PCR, the TCRdb table keeps only in-frame clones and is missing some. The table shows approximately 130,000 clones, with about 84% occurring only once. The sample was peripheral blood. These receptors came from a man in his sixties with acute or convalescent COVID-19.

This clone was counted between two and nine times. The chain is built from TRBV18 and TRBJ2-4; TRBD1 agrees at 8 bases. Trimming cost V 6 bases and J 1 base; bases outside gene matches: 5. Germline lookup yields CDR1 KGHSH and CDR2 LQKENI. The CDR3 is 15 amino acids. The CDR3 reads CASSPDRVAKNIQYF. The CDR3 DNA follows: TGTGCCAGCTCCCCGGACAGGGTGGCCAAAAACATTCAGTACTTC.

CDR3 sequence reads: CASSLIRQGQRDTQYF. The CDR3 nucleotides read TGTGCCAGCAGTTTAATCAGACAGGGTCAACGAGATACGCAGTATTTT. This rearrangement joins TRBV28 to TRBJ2-3; 7 bases are a match to TRBD1. V lost 2 bases and J lost 5; bases outside the gene matches: 10. This CDR3 has 16 residues. Germline CDR1 is MDHEN and CDR2 is SYDVKM.

The V call is TRBV30, the J call TRBJ2-7; D remains unclear. Trimming left V 2 bases short and J 5 bases short, with 10 bases between. The CDR3 has 12 residues. Germline V gene data show CDR1 as GTSNPN and CDR2 as SVGIG (reference sequence). CDR3 in amino acids: CAWSRGFDEQYF. CDR3 in DNA: TGTGCCTGGAGTAGAGGTTTCGACGAGCAGTACTTC.

The chain combines TRBV6-6 with TRBJ1-4; 7 bases map to TRBD1. The germline V gene encodes CDR1 MNHNY and CDR2 SVGAGI (reference sequence). The CDR3 is 16 amino acids. V shed 6 bases, J shed 5 bases, and the junction held 12 bases outside the gene matches. The CDR3 coding sequence is TGTGCCAGCAGCCTCACCCCGGGACAGCAAAATGAAAAACTGTTTTTT. This translates into CASSLTPGQQNEKLFF.

The J gene is TRBJ1-1, the V gene TRBV11-1, with 7 positions matching TRBD1. Germline trimming cut 3 bases from V and 1 base from J; bases unmatched to any gene: 2. CDR1 is SGHAT, CDR2 FQDESV, per germline (reference sequence). The CDR3 is 14 amino acids. The CDR3 DNA follows: TGTGCCAGCAGCTTTGACAGGGCGAACACTGAAGCTTTCTTT. It codes for CASSFDRANTEAFF. Supplemented by reference TRBV11-1 and TRBJ1-1, the full variable domain reads EAEVAQSPRYKITEKSQAVAFWCDPISGHATLYWYRQILGQGPELLVQFQDESVVDDSQLPKDRFSAERLKGVDSTLKIQPAELGDSAMYLCASSFDRANTEAFFGQGTRLTVV.

In its sample, this clone was seen a few times. The gene calls are TRBV2 and TRBJ1-5; D uncertain. The CDR3 runs 13 residues. The germline V gene has CDR1 SNHLY and CDR2 FYNNEI. V shed 2 bases and J shed 1 base, with 3 bases lying between them. CDR3 sequence: CASSEISNQPQHF. CDR3 DNA sequence: TGTGCCAGCAGTGAAATAAGCAATCAGCCCCAGCATTTT.

The rearrangement links TRBV6-5 to TRBJ2-3; possibly TRBD1 for D (6 bases). Deletions cut 6 bases from V and 11 bases from J, with 18 bases between. Germline CDR1 is MNHEY and CDR2 is SVGAGI. The CDR3 covers 13 residues. The CDR3 sequence is CASSRGGPYLQYF. For the CDR3, the DNA is TGTGCCAGCAGCAGAGGGGGACCATATCTGCAGTATTTT.

This chain connects TRBV19 to TRBJ1-1, with D perhaps matching TRBD1 (6 bases). The CDR3 spans 15 residues. Germline values: CDR1 LNHDA, CDR2 SQIVND (reference sequence). V was pared by 5 bases and J by 0 bases, with 13 bases between. CDR3 nucleotides: TGTGCCAGTAGTGAAGGGACACAAATGAACACTGAAGCTTTCTTT. Translation: CASSEGTQMNTEAFF.

Turning to this clone: The same CDR3 is also encoded by other DNA sequences in this sample. The chain carries TRBV24-1 and TRBJ2-2, with 8 nucleotides matching TRBD2. The germline V gene encodes CDR1 KGHDR and CDR2 SFDVKD. The CDR3 sequence is 13 residues long. J was trimmed by 2 bases and V by 10 bases; bases with no gene match: 2. CDR3 nucleotides: TGTGCCACACGGGGGGGTAACACCGGGGAGCTGTTTTTT. Translating it yields CATRGGNTGELFF.